Sequencing of this T cell receptor (beta chain) was carried out in a study of identifying expanded T cells in peripheral blood. The study, taken as a whole, reports: Differentially abundant clones: around 1.1 between replicates, 15 to 17 at 2 to 3 weeks, less than 25 at four. Variance in clone template counts between roughly two-week samples significantly increased with total template count across all healthy donors.

During the collection period, no donor immune events like infections were recorded. Sequencing used immunoSEQ multiplex PCR; TCRdb keeps in-frame clones, though not all of them. The table has about 81,000 clones, around 83% seen once; the top ten hold around 20%. Remarks on this clone: Antigen unknown.

The CDR3 spans 15 residues. With V trimmed by 2 bases and J by 1 base, 5 bases remained unmatched. Germline CDR1 and CDR2: KGHSH and LQKENI. J is TRBJ2-7 and V is TRBV18, with 7 positions matching TRBD2. Material: blood. The source of this sequence is a person aged 18-70 years in good health. The CDR3 coding sequence is TGTGCCAGCTCACCATCGGCTAGCGGATCCTACGAGCAGTACTTC. Encoded protein: CASSPSASGSYEQYF.